Sequencing of this T cell receptor beta chain was carried out in a study of blood T cell repertoires in COVID-19. Repertoires were generated with immunoSEQ multiplex PCR, while TCRdb's copy carries only in-frame clones and drops some. The sample shows roughly 400,000 clones, roughly 91% of them seen only once. CDR3 length equals 18 residues. Per germline, CDR1 MNHNY and CDR2 SVGAGI (reference sequence). V shed 5 bases and J shed 4 bases, with 26 bases lying between them. Sequencing was performed on PBMCs or T cells enriched from blood (not recorded which). This TCR derives from a woman aged 25-40 years who had recovered from COVID-19. This chain uses TRBV6-6 with TRBJ1-2; no clear D. The CDR3 reads CASSRPSAPGSGTYGYTF. The CDR3 DNA follows: TGTGCCAGCAGTCGACCGTCAGCACCGGGCAGCGGAACCTATGGCTACACCTTC.